The 13 T cell receptor beta chains below all came from one sample that was sequenced in a study of T-cell reconstitution after alpha-beta-depleted transplantation in children. Preparation of the TCRbeta library was carried out with unique molecular identifiers. TCRdb re-analysed the PCR reads in MiXCR, keeping a single row per CDR3 protein. This sample yields around 200,000 distinct CDR3 sequences, of which about a tenth are seen a single time; roughly 27% belongs to the top ten. Sample: PBMCs, taken before TCRalphabeta/CD19-depleted stem cell transplant. These receptors were obtained from a child under two years old with acute myeloid leukemia, due to receive a stem cell transplant.

The table lists this clonotype with many counts. The rearrangement links TRBV10-3 to TRBJ2-2; a weak D match, TRBD2 (5 bases). V lost 8 bases and J lost 5, with 6 bases in between. CDR1 ENHRY and CDR2 SYGVKD come from the germline V gene. The CDR3 extends over 11 amino acids. The CDR3: CAIGGTGELFF. In DNA form, the CDR3 reads TGTGCCATCGGCGGGACCGGGGAGCTGTTTTTT.

This clonotype was picked up many times. V gene TRBV6-6 combines with J gene TRBJ2-1, with 11 bases matching TRBD2. The V gene end was trimmed by 6 bases and the J gene end by 11 bases; junction bases not matched to a gene: 6. CDR1 and CDR2 from the germline V gene are MNHNY and SVGAGI (reference sequence). This CDR3 spans 13 amino acids. CDR3 residues: CASRSSGGTQQFF. In DNA, the CDR3 is TGTGCCAGCAGATCTAGCGGGGGGACTCAGCAGTTCTTC.

This clonotype has just a few counts. The chain couples TRBV4-1 to TRBJ2-3; the D is unclear. Germline V gene sequence: CDR1 MGHRA, CDR2 YSYEKL. There are 13 residues in the CDR3. V was pared by 0 bases and J by 6 bases, with 7 bases between. The CDR3 sequence: CASSQDVSDTQYF. CDR3 nucleotides: TGCGCCAGCAGCCAAGATGTGTCGGATACGCAGTATTTT.

This sequence joins TRBV3-1 and TRBJ2-5, with 8 bases fitting TRBD2. CDR1 is LGHDT, CDR2 YNNKEL, per germline (reference sequence). This CDR3 spans 17 amino acids. The V and J ends lost 10 bases and 1 base, in that order; junction bases with no gene match: 17. The CDR3: CATCQDSLAGSQETQYF. In DNA, the CDR3 is TGTGCCACCTGCCAAGATTCGCTAGCGGGCAGCCAAGAGACCCAGTACTTC.

This clonotype was counted at least ten times. V gene TRBV29-1 combines with J gene TRBJ2-1; 12 bases match TRBD2. This CDR3 is 16 amino acids long. Germline loops: CDR1 SQVTM, CDR2 ANQGSEA. The V gene end was trimmed by 6 bases and the J gene end by 5 bases; junction bases not matched to a gene: 11. The DNA for the CDR3 is TGCAGCGTCCTGACTAGCGGGAGAATCATCAACAATGAGCAGTTCTTC. Translation gives CSVLTSGRIINNEQFF.

This clonotype was detected only a few times. It may be a read error: a sequence one base away is much more abundant. The chain recombines TRBV5-1 with TRBJ1-5; 10 nucleotides align to TRBD1. V lost 3 bases, J lost 5 bases, and 2 bases stayed unmatched. Looked up from germline, CDR1 is SGHRS and CDR2 is YFSETQ. The CDR3 covers 14 residues. The CDR3 here is CASSWGTGDQPQHF. DNA of the CDR3: TGCGCCAGCAGCTGGGGGACAGGGGATCAGCCCCAGCATTTT.

This clonotype was found many times. The chain uses TRBV20-1 and TRBJ2-1; 8 nucleotides match TRBD2. CDR3 size: 15 residues. CDR1 and CDR2 (germline): DFQATT, SNEGSKA (reference sequence). V was clipped by 6 bases and J by 0 bases; unmatched bases: 7. The DNA for the CDR3 is TGCAGTGCCCGCACTAGCGGTCTCTCCTACAATGAGCAGTTCTTC. Amino acids: CSARTSGLSYNEQFF.

This clonotype was detected many times. With a much larger clone just one base away, this may be a read error. The chain carries TRBV28 and TRBJ2-5; TRBD2 aligns across 7 bases. Germline values: CDR1 MDHEN, CDR2 SYDVKM. V lost 10 bases, J lost 7 bases, and 15 bases stayed unmatched. The CDR3 covers 14 residues. The CDR3 loop reads CATGSGDQGGTQYF. CDR3 DNA sequence: TGTGCCACTGGGAGCGGGGACCAAGGAGGGACCCAGTACTTC.

This clonotype was seen at least ten times. V usage is TRBV28 and J usage is TRBJ2-1, with 15 positions matching TRBD2. Germline V CDR1 and CDR2: MDHEN, SYDVKM. V shed 5 bases and J 9 bases; nucleotides not matched to a gene: 8. This CDR3 spans 16 amino acids. The CDR3 coding sequence is TGTGCCAGCAGTCTTCCGGGACTAGCGGGGGGTAGTGAGCAGTTCTTC. It codes for CASSLPGLAGGSEQFF.

This clonotype was seen ten or more times. V usage is TRBV5-1 and J usage is TRBJ2-7; 8 bases are shared with TRBD1. Germline CDR1 and CDR2: SGHRS and YFSETQ. CDR3 length equals 15 residues. With V trimmed by 0 bases and J by 4 bases, 6 bases remained unmatched. The DNA for the CDR3 is TGCGCCAGCAGCTTGGACCCGGACAGGGAGTACGAGCAGTACTTC. It codes for CASSLDPDREYEQYF.

This clonotype was counted ten times or more. V is TRBV6-1 and J is TRBJ1-2; D gene unclear. CDR3 size: 13 residues. Trimming stripped 4 bases from V and 2 bases from J, with 8 bases between. CDR1 is MNHNS and CDR2 is SASEGT in the germline V gene. CDR3 sequence reads: CASSVQGNYGYTF. CDR3 DNA: TGTGCCAGCAGTGTTCAAGGCAACTATGGCTACACCTTC.

This clonotype was detected many times. V usage is TRBV29-1 and J usage is TRBJ1-2; D is ambiguous. The CDR3 sequence is 9 residues long. The V end lost 3 bases, the J end lost 7 bases, and 3 bases lay between the germline ends. Germline CDR1 is SQVTM and CDR2 is ANQGSEA. CDR3 bases: TGCAGCGTTGACGGTGGCTACACCTTC. Translating it yields CSVDGGYTF.

This chain joins TRBV5-5 and TRBJ2-1, with D possibly being TRBD2 (6 bases). Germline V gives CDR1 SGHKS, CDR2 YYEKEE (reference sequence). The CDR3 is 15 residues long. V lost 1 base, J lost 5 bases, and 13 bases lay in between. In DNA form, the CDR3 reads TGTGCCAGCAGCTTGATCGGGACTGGTAACAATGAGCAGTTCTTC. This gives the protein CASSLIGTGNNEQFF.